The 23 T cell receptor beta chains below were found in one sample sequenced in a study of blood T cell repertoires in COVID-19. The assay was immunoSEQ multiplex PCR, and TCRdb's table has in-frame clones only and misses some. The sample records about 220,000 clones, 83% being singletons. The specimen sequenced was PBMCs or T cells enriched from blood (not recorded which). These receptors originate from a woman in her 50s who had been exposed to COVID-19.

This chain uses TRBV19 with TRBJ2-5; 7 bases line up with TRBD1. The CDR3 is made up of 14 amino acids. V lost 7 bases to trimming and J lost 5 bases; unmatched junction nucleotides: 10. Germline-derived CDR1 and CDR2 are LNHDA and SQIVND (reference sequence). CDR3 nucleotides: TGTGCCAGTAATAAGGGACAGCTTGGGGAGACCCAGTACTTC. Translating it yields CASNKGQLGETQYF.

The V call is TRBV2, the J call TRBJ2-3; tentatively, D is TRBD1 (5 bases). Trimming removed 8 bases from V and 6 bases from J, with 24 bases in between. This CDR3 is 16 amino acids long. CDR1 and CDR2 from the germline V gene are SNHLY and FYNNEI. CDR3 DNA: TGTGCCAGCGTCCCAGGGCTCCAGCTTTTAATTGATACGCAGTATTTT. Amino acid sequence: CASVPGLQLLIDTQYF.

This clone was seen more than once but under ten times. The J gene is TRBJ1-2, the V gene TRBV19; D might be TRBD1 (6 bases). CDR3 length: 14 residues. V lost 3 bases and J lost 4, with 12 bases in between. Germline V gene lookup returns CDR1 LNHDA and CDR2 SQIVND (reference sequence). CDR3 protein: CASSISGQFYGYTF. CDR3 DNA: TGTGCCAGTAGTATCTCCGGACAGTTCTATGGCTACACCTTC.

The gene calls are TRBV12-3 or TRBV12-4 and TRBJ2-5; TRBD1 is a possible D gene (5 bases). The CDR3 runs to 13 residues. Trimming removed 5 bases from V and 4 bases from J, with 11 bases in between. CDR3 nucleotide sequence: TGTGCCAGCAGTCCGTCTAGGGGAGAGACCCAGTACTTC. Translation gives CASSPSRGETQYF.

The chain is built from TRBV10-3 and TRBJ2-6; D is uncertain. Trimming pared 7 bases from V and 12 bases from J, leaving 19 bases between. Germline V gene lookup returns CDR1 ENHRY and CDR2 SYGVKD. The CDR3 has 14 amino acids. CDR3 nucleotides: TGTGCCATCAATCAAGAGACTCCGAACTCCGTCCTGACTTTC. Protein sequence: CAINQETPNSVLTF.

The chain employs TRBV6-5 and TRBJ2-7; 9 nucleotides line up with TRBD2. This CDR3 is built from 13 residues. Germline trimming cut 7 bases from V and 7 bases from J; bases unmatched to any gene: 8. Per the germline V gene, CDR1 is MNHEY and CDR2 is SVGAGI. The CDR3 sequence: CASIKAGGAEQYF. Written as DNA, the CDR3 is TGTGCCAGCATAAAAGCGGGGGGTGCGGAGCAGTACTTC.

The rearrangement uses TRBV28 and TRBJ1-1; TRBD1 matches 7 bases. Trimming cost V 6 bases and J 7 bases; bases outside gene matches: 11. The CDR3 is 14 amino acids. CDR1 MDHEN and CDR2 SYDVKM come from the germline V gene. The CDR3 here is CASSPGGQRIEAFF. CDR3 sequence (DNA): TGTGCCAGCAGCCCCGGGGGACAGAGGATTGAAGCTTTCTTT.

The rearrangement joins TRBV27 to TRBJ1-5, with D possibly matching TRBD1 (5 bases). The CDR3 totals 15 residues. CDR1 and CDR2 (germline): MNHEY, SMNVEV (reference sequence). Trimming pared 2 bases from V and 0 bases from J, leaving 8 bases between. The CDR3 DNA follows: TGTGCCAGCAGTTTAAGGGGTTTTAGCAATCAGCCCCAGCATTTT. Residues: CASSLRGFSNQPQHF.

This chain connects TRBV9 to TRBJ2-1; D not certain. Trimming left V 2 bases short and J 2 bases short, with 11 bases between. The germline gives CDR1 SGDLS, CDR2 YYNGEE. The CDR3 runs to 15 residues. The CDR3: CASSVANNAYNEQFF. The CDR3 DNA sequence: TGTGCCAGCAGCGTTGCGAATAATGCCTACAATGAGCAGTTCTTC.

The chain joins TRBV7-8 to TRBJ2-7; D not certain. Germline V gene data show CDR1 as SGHVS and CDR2 as FQNEAQ. Trimming cost V 1 base and J 6 bases, with 10 bases left between them. The CDR3 is 13 amino acids. The DNA of the CDR3 is TGTGCCAGCAGCTTAGTTGCAGGCTCCGAGCAGTACTTC. Protein: CASSLVAGSEQYF.

As concerns this clone: Other DNA sequences in the same sample also yield this CDR3. This CDR3 reads CASRRATNEKLFF. In DNA, the CDR3 is TGCGCCAGCAGGAGGGCAACTAATGAAAAACTGTTTTTT. V is TRBV5-1 and J is TRBJ1-4; D uncertain. The V end lost 5 bases, the J end lost 0 bases, and 5 bases lay between the germline ends. There are 13 residues in the CDR3. In germline, CDR1 is SGHRS, CDR2 YFSETQ.

Comments on this clone: Other DNA variants within this sample encode the same CDR3. This chain uses TRBV12-3 or TRBV12-4 with TRBJ2-7, with 7 bases that match TRBD2. J gave up 6 bases and V 3 bases, and 2 bases lay outside the gene matches. The CDR3 runs to 12 residues. As DNA, the CDR3 is TGTGCCAGCAGTTTCGGGGAGGGCGAGCAGTACTTC. Translated: CASSFGEGEQYF.

This chain uses TRBV6-1 with TRBJ2-3; the D is unclear. The CDR3 is 12 residues long. With 2 bases removed from V and 4 bases from J, the gap between germline ends came to 4 bases. The V gene's germline CDR1 is MNHNS and CDR2 SASEGT. In nucleotides, the CDR3 is TGTGCCAGCAGTGAACGGGCAGATACGCAGTATTTT. This translates into CASSERADTQYF.

This clone was picked up one time. The CDR3 DNA is TGTGCCAGCAGCGTGATGGGGCAGGGCTATGGCTACACCTTC. Translated, it gives CASSVMGQGYGYTF. The chain uses TRBV9 and TRBJ1-2, with a tentative D call TRBD1 (5 bases). The CDR3 runs 14 residues. Germline V gives CDR1 SGDLS, CDR2 YYNGEE. The V gene lost 2 bases and the J gene lost 4 bases, with 12 bases spanning the gap.

This chain links TRBV18 with TRBJ1-1, with a tentative D call TRBD1 (5 bases). The CDR3 contains 16 residues. Trimming shortened V by 3 bases and J by 2 bases, and 16 bases separated the two germline ends. Germline-derived CDR1 and CDR2 are KGHSH and LQKENI. CDR3 residues: CASSPIGLRGNTEAFF. Written as DNA, the CDR3 is TGTGCCAGCTCACCCATAGGGTTAAGGGGAAACACTGAAGCTTTCTTT.

Comment on this clone: An end of the junction differs from the germline gene, which may be a read error. This rearrangement joins TRBV6-6 to TRBJ1-1; weak D call: TRBD1 (5 bases). The CDR3 covers 12 residues. Germline V lookup: CDR1 MNHNY, CDR2 SVGAGI (reference sequence). CDR3 nucleotides: TGTGCCAGTCTCAACAGGAACGCTGAAGCTTTCTTT. Translated, it gives CASLNRNAEAFF.

This clone was picked up a small number of times. This rearrangement joins TRBV28 to TRBJ1-1; the D is unclear. This CDR3 region has 14 residues. V lost 3 bases and J 1 base, leaving 9 bases between the germline ends. Germline CDR1 MDHEN, CDR2 SYDVKM. CDR3 DNA: TGTGCCAGCAGTTTGATTGGGCAGAACACTGAAGCTTTCTTT. It specifies CASSLIGQNTEAFF.

In this sample, this clone turned up a few times. The chain links TRBV2 to TRBJ1-4, with a possible D match to TRBD1 (6 bases). The CDR3 has 15 residues. CDR1 is SNHLY and CDR2 is FYNNEI in the germline V gene. V gave up 6 bases and J gave up 3 bases, with 14 bases separating them. CDR3 region: CASRGGANPNEKLFF. The CDR3 coding sequence is TGTGCCAGCAGGGGGGGGGCGAACCCTAATGAAAAACTGTTTTTT.

V is TRBV3-1 (or the pseudogene TRBV3-2) and J is TRBJ2-7; 7 bases agree with TRBD1. This CDR3 is 14 amino acids long. J lost 6 bases, V lost 5 bases, and 10 bases had no gene match. Germline loops: CDR1 LGHDT, CDR2 YNNKEL (reference sequence). CDR3 protein: CASSRQGVWVEQYF. CDR3 DNA: TGTGCCAGCAGCAGACAGGGAGTGTGGGTCGAGCAGTACTTC.

The gene calls are TRBV9 and TRBJ1-1, with D hard to call. Germline V gene lookup returns CDR1 SGDLS and CDR2 YYNGEE. The germline V and J ends were trimmed by 2 bases and 1 base, with 9 bases remaining between them. CDR3 length: 14 amino acids. This CDR3 reads CASSVIGRNTEAFF. The CDR3 bases are TGTGCCAGCAGCGTCATCGGGAGGAACACTGAAGCTTTCTTT.

The gene calls are TRBV12-5 and TRBJ1-5; TRBD1 aligns across 7 bases. V shed 3 bases and J 4 bases; nucleotides not matched to a gene: 6. This CDR3 comprises 15 residues. CDR1 is LGHNT and CDR2 is FRNRAP in the germline V gene. CDR3 residues: CASGLGQAGNQPQHF. The CDR3 DNA reads TGTGCTAGTGGTTTAGGACAGGCCGGTAATCAGCCCCAGCATTTT. The full variable domain, in which reference TRBV12-5 and TRBJ1-5 provide the parts outside the CDR3, is DARVTQTPRHKVTEMGQEVTMRCQPILGHNTVFWYRQTMMQGLELLAYFRNRAPLDDSGMPKDRFSAEMPDATLATLKIQPSEPRDSAVYFCASGLGQAGNQPQHFGDGTRLSIL.

The rearrangement joins TRBV7-9 to TRBJ1-1; TRBD1 agrees at 9 bases. J lost 0 bases, V lost 5 bases, and 10 bases had no gene match. CDR1 and CDR2 from the germline V gene are SEHNR and FQNEAQ (reference sequence). The CDR3 is made up of 17 amino acids. CDR3 bases: TGTGCCAGCAGCGCCCTCGTGACAGGGGGGATGAACACTGAAGCTTTCTTT. Translating gives CASSALVTGGMNTEAFF. Based on the CDR3 plus reference TRBV7-9 and TRBJ1-1, the full variable domain is DTGVSQNPRHKITKRGQNVTFRCDPISEHNRLYWYRQTLGQGPEFLTYFQNEAQLEKSRLLSDRFSAERPKGSFSTLEIQRTEQGDSAMYLCASSALVTGGMNTEAFFGQGTRLTVV.

There are a few counts of this clone. The identical CDR3 is also encoded by other nucleotide sequences in the sample. The chain links TRBV5-4 to TRBJ1-1; D remains ambiguous. With 0 bases removed from V and 1 base from J, the gap between germline ends came to 4 bases. The CDR3 totals 13 residues. CDR1 is SGHNT and CDR2 is YYREEE in the germline V gene (reference sequence). CDR3 amino acids: CASSLGGNTEAFF. Here the CDR3 DNA reads TGTGCCAGCAGCTTGGGAGGGAACACTGAAGCTTTCTTT.